These T cell receptor beta chains were read from a single sample in a study of cytomegalovirus exposure and HLA in healthy donors. TCRdb keeps only in-frame clones here, not all; method: immunoSEQ multiplex PCR. The sample includes around 100,000 clones, around 79% of them seen just once. Material for sequencing was PBMCs. The receptors stem from a woman aged 40 to 50 in good health and CMV-seropositive. Each CDR3 is given with its conserved first and last residue. The D gene is left open where the match is weak. Size is omitted from some rows. Given values are once, few, many or a class for expanded clones.

>TRBV28|-|-
CASRLQSGNIQYF
>TRBV5-1|-|-
CASSFDSKRTDTQYF
>TRBV28|-|TRBD2
CASSSPGGAGELFF
>TRBV4-2|-|TRBD2
CASSQDSSGVYNEQFF
>TRBV4-3|-|-
CASKAGNTGELFF
>TRBV28|-|-
CASSTTSNYEQYF
>TRBV19|-|TRBD2
CASHSGRAYNEQFF
>TRBV11-2|-|TRBD2
CASSLRALSGGSFNEQYF
>TRBV9|-|-
CASSTPVSRTSTDTQYF
>TRBV10-3|few|-
CAISHPPGATNEKLFF
>TRBV6-6|-|TRBD1
CASSNTGQGTTEAFF
>TRBV19|-|-
CASSPEGDANTQYF
>TRBV19|-|-
CASSSPREAAGYEQYF
>TRBV7-3|-|-
CASSFGAGRPREWVRGNEQFF
>TRBV4-2|-|-
CASSQDGGVRGYTF
>TRBV9|-|-
CASTKGGGQNTGELFF
>TRBV7-2|-|TRBD2
CASSLVGGAGGGGYTQYF
>TRBV5-4|-|TRBD1
CASSQQGAPHSPLHF
>TRBV5-8|few|TRBD2
CASSRWTSGSHEQYF
>TRBV4-3|-|TRBD1
CASTPGQGGEKLFF
>TRBV4-2|few|TRBD1
CASTDVTGGADTQYF
>TRBV29-1|-|-
CSVGQVPSGEQYF
>TRBV4-3|-|-
CASSQDRGSFAQETQYF
>TRBV28|-|TRBD1
CASMAGGSGNTIYF
>TRBV18|-|-
CASSPTGGSTDTQYF
>TRBV10-3|-|TRBD1
CAISVGQGRDTEAFF
>TRBV2|-|-
CASSEAGFRHAGANVLTF
>TRBV29-1|-|TRBD1
CSVERTGDRTDTQYF
>TRBV7-2|-|-
CASSSRVSGELFF
>TRBV4-3|-|-
CASSHPPGEAGDTQYF
>TRBV18|-|TRBD1
CASSPPGQGEEKLFF
>TRBV11-2|few|-
CASSLAPRVNTEAFF
>TRBV28|-|-
CASSLLEPGELFF
>TRBV27|-|-
CASSLLFLPGDTQYF
>TRBV11-2|once|TRBD2
CASRPQQASGRAGGTQYF
>TRBV6-5|-|TRBD2
CASKRLAGGPDTQYF
>TRBV6-6|-|-
CASITGTGELFF
>TRBV14|-|TRBD1
CASSHRGRQATSDTQYF
>TRBV4-2|once|TRBD2
CASSQESSGPTDTQYF
>TRBV5-4|-|TRBD2
CASSLSGSYNEQFF
>TRBV2|-|-
CASDRERIEQYF
>TRBV6-6|-|-
CASSYSASSYEQYF
>TRBV5-6|-|TRBD1
CASSGQGRWGDTQYF
>TRBV6-5|-|-
CASRLGGGIGEKLFF
>TRBV27|-|TRBD2
CASSPTSGLSYEQYF
>TRBV6-5|-|-
CASSSRLSSNQPQHF
>TRBV19|-|TRBD1
CASSSGQTNTEAFF
>TRBV23-1|-|TRBD1
CASGHRDREADTQYF
>TRBV7-9|-|-
CASSLYQQETQYF
>TRBV4-3|few|-
CASSRQGAGNEQFF
>TRBV27|few|-
CASSLSGTLGANVLTF
>TRBV7-8|-|-
CASSTDGGAGSGQFF
>TRBV6-5|few|-
CASSSAYEQYF
>TRBV10-3|-|-
CAISEILGSNAYEQYF
>TRBV19|-|TRBD2
CASSPFSGSGGGELFF
>TRBV10-3|-|TRBD2
CAIRSGGLSYNEQFF
>TRBV13|-|-
CASSLMRAVGTDTQYF